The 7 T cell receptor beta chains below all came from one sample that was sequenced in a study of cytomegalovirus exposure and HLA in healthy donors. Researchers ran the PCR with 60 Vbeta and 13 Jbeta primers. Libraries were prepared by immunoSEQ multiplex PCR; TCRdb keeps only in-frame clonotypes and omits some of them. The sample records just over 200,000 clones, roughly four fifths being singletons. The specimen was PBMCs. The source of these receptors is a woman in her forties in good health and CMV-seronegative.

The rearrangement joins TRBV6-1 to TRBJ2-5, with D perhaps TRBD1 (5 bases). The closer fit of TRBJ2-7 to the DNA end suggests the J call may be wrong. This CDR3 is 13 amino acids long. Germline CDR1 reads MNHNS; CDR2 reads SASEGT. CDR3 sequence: CAMRRGAAYEQYF. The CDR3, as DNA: TGTGCCATGCGCCGTGGGGCAGCCTACGAGCAGTACTTC.

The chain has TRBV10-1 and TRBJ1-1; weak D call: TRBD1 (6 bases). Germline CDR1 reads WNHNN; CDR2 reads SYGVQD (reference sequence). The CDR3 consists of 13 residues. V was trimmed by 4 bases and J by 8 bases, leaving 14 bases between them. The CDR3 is CASSALGTREAFF. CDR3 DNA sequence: TGCGCCAGCAGTGCCCTCGGGACACGCGAAGCTTTCTTT.

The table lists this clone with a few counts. CDR3 bases: TGTGCCAGCAGTTACTCGTCTAAGGACTCGGCGTACTTC. As protein: CASSYSSKDSAYF. The V gene is TRBV6-5, the J gene TRBJ2-7, with D possibly TRBD2 on 5 matching bases. Germline V gene lookup returns CDR1 MNHEY and CDR2 SVGAGI. V shed 0 bases and J shed 12 bases, with 15 bases lying between them. The CDR3 length is 13 residues.

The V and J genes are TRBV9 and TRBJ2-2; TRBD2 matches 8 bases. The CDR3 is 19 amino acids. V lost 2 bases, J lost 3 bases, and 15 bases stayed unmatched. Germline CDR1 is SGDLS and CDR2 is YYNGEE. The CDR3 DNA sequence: TGTGCCAGCAGCGTTCCGGGACTAGTGGAGATCGGGGACACCGGGGAGCTGTTTTTT. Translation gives CASSVPGLVEIGDTGELFF. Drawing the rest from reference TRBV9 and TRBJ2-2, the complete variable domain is DSGVTQTPKHLITATGQRVTLRCSPRSGDLSVYWYQQSLDQGLQFLIQYYNGEERAKGNILERFSAQQFPDLHSELNLSSLELGDSALYFCASSVPGLVEIGDTGELFFGEGSRLTVL.

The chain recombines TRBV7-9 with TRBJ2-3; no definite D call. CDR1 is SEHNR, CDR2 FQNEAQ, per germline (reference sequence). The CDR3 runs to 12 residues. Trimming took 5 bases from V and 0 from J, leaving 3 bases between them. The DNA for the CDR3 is TGTGCCAGCAGCACTAGCACAGATACGCAGTATTTT. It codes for CASSTSTDTQYF.

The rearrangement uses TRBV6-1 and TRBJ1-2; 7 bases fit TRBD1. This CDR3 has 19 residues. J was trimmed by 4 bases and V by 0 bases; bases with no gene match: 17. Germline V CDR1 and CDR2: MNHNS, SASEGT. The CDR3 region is CASSEALRTGTAAVYGYTF. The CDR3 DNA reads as TGTGCCAGCAGTGAAGCGCTCCGGACCGGGACAGCCGCCGTCTATGGCTACACCTTC.

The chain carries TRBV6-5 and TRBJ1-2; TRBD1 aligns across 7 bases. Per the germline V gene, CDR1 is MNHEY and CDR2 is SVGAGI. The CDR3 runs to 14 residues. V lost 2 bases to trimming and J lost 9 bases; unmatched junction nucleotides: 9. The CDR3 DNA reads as TGTGCCAGCAGTTACGGGGTCGGACAGGACAGCTACACCTTC. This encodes CASSYGVGQDSYTF.